Following are 15 T cell receptor beta chains from one sample sequenced in a study of regulatory T cells in long-lasting Graves disease. CDR3 regions were amplified by Arm-PCR using iRepertoire HTBI primers to build TCR beta libraries. TCRdb independently ran MiXCR on the multiplex PCR reads; one entry per CDR3 protein. The table includes about 560,000 distinct CDR3 sequences, approximately 16% detected once. Time point meaning: newly diagnosed GD, antithyroid drugs for less than 3 months. Researchers made the TCR library from RNA that was extracted from PBMCs. These data also featured in a second study, about T cells in Graves' hyperthyroidism and ophthalmopathy.

The sample in question was peripheral blood mononuclear cells (PBMCs), obtained at new diagnosis, from a patient treated with antithyroid drugs. These receptors were taken from a man between 18 and 29 years old with Graves disease.

This clonotype was counted many times. The chain carries TRBV2 and TRBJ1-2, with no clear D. Germline V gives CDR1 SNHLY, CDR2 FYNNEI. V lost 1 base, J lost 6 bases, and 9 bases lay in between. CDR3 length: 13 residues. In DNA form, the CDR3 reads TGTGCCAGCAGTGAAGACGTAATTCATGGCTACACCTTC. It translates to CASSEDVIHGYTF. The variable domain in full, completed from reference TRBV2 and TRBJ1-2, reads EPEVTQTPSHQVTQMGQEVILRCVPISNHLYFYWYRQILGQKVEFLVSFYNNEISEKSEIFDDQFSVERPDGSNFTLKIRSTKLEDSAMYFCASSEDVIHGYTFGSGTRLTVV.

This chain connects TRBV5-6 to TRBJ2-7; tentatively, D is TRBD1 (7 bases). The CDR3 extends over 15 amino acids. V lost 2 bases and J 2 bases, leaving 14 bases between the germline ends. The germline gives CDR1 SGHDT, CDR2 YYEEEE. CDR3 amino acids: CASSFGGRGTYEQYF. In DNA, the CDR3 is TGTGCCAGCAGCTTCGGGGGCAGGGGGACCTACGAGCAGTACTTC.

The sample holds many counts of this clonotype. V and J are TRBV18 and TRBJ1-4; D is uncertain. The CDR3 runs 14 residues. Germline CDR1 reads KGHSH; CDR2 reads LQKENI. The V end was cut by 1 base, the J end by 4 bases, with 7 bases between. The CDR3 region is CASSPLFGNEKLFF. In DNA form, the CDR3 reads TGTGCCAGCTCACCACTATTCGGTAATGAAAAACTGTTTTTT.

The chain joins TRBV19 to TRBJ2-7; TRBD1 matches at 10 bases. The trim removed 7 bases at V and 7 bases at J, leaving 4 bases unmatched. This CDR3 spans 12 amino acids. The germline V gene encodes CDR1 LNHDA and CDR2 SQIVND (reference sequence). The CDR3: CASKGTGVEQYF. CDR3 nucleotide sequence: TGTGCCAGTAAGGGGACAGGGGTTGAGCAGTACTTC.

The sample holds many counts of this clonotype. The V and J genes are TRBV15 and TRBJ1-5; TRBD1 might be the D (6 bases). The CDR3 length is 14 residues. Germline CDR1 and CDR2: LNHNV and YYDKDF (reference sequence). Deletions cut 3 bases from V and 6 bases from J, with 12 bases between. CDR3 sequence reads: CATSRDRGIQPQHF. DNA of the CDR3: TGTGCCACCAGCAGGGACAGAGGAATTCAGCCCCAGCATTTT.

This clonotype came up many times. V is TRBV5-1 and J is TRBJ1-1; D is uncertain. This CDR3 has 15 residues. From germline, CDR1 is SGHRS and CDR2 YFSETQ. V gave up 0 bases and J gave up 5 bases, with 14 bases separating them. CDR3 in amino acids: CASSLGAGPGTEAFF. CDR3 nucleotide sequence: TGCGCCAGCAGCTTGGGGGCAGGTCCGGGGACTGAAGCTTTCTTT.

Ten or more counts support this clonotype. The chain links TRBV6-1 to TRBJ2-1; D might be TRBD2 (6 bases). The CDR3 runs 15 residues. CDR1 and CDR2 from the germline V gene are MNHNS and SASEGT. V lost 0 bases to trimming and J lost 0 bases, with 6 bases between them. This chain's CDR3 is CASSEASGSYNEQFF. CDR3 DNA sequence: TGTGCCAGCAGTGAAGCTAGCGGCTCCTACAATGAGCAGTTCTTC.

This clonotype was seen at least ten times. The CDR3 DNA reads TGTGCCTGGAGTGTACTAGCGGCAGATACGCAGTATTTT. It specifies CAWSVLAADTQYF. The gene calls are TRBV30 and TRBJ2-3; TRBD2 matches at 8 bases. With V trimmed by 0 bases and J by 4 bases, 0 bases remained unmatched. The CDR3 has 13 residues. The germline V gene encodes CDR1 GTSNPN and CDR2 SVGIG (reference sequence).

V and J are TRBV28 and TRBJ1-5; 7 bases are a match to TRBD1. This CDR3 is 15 amino acids long. Germline loops: CDR1 MDHEN, CDR2 SYDVKM. J gave up 6 bases and V 6 bases, and 11 bases lay outside the gene matches. The CDR3 nucleotides read TGTGCCAGCAGACTACTTACAGGGGTGGGTCAGCCCCAGCATTTT. Translation: CASRLLTGVGQPQHF.

This clonotype was counted at least ten times. V gene TRBV28 combines with J gene TRBJ1-2; D possibly corresponds to TRBD1 (6 bases). Per the germline V gene, CDR1 is MDHEN and CDR2 is SYDVKM. V lost 6 bases to trimming and J lost 4 bases, with 18 bases between them. CDR3 length: 15 amino acids. The CDR3 DNA is TGTGCCAGCAGATCAGAAGGGGGGCTAGGCTATGGCTACACCTTC. Protein: CASRSEGGLGYGYTF.

This clonotype has ten or more counts. The chain couples TRBV12-3 or TRBV12-4 to TRBJ1-1; possible D gene TRBD1, 6 bases. CDR3 length: 13 residues. The V end was cut by 6 bases, the J end by 6 bases, with 14 bases between. CDR3 nucleotide sequence: TGTGCCAGCAGCCCCAGGGGAGCGGCTGAAGCTTTCTTT. Translated: CASSPRGAAEAFF.

In the case of this clonotype: This could be a read error, since a much larger clone is one nucleotide away. The chain couples TRBV7-9 to TRBJ2-3, with TRBD2 identical over 7 bases. Germline V gene sequence: CDR1 SEHNR, CDR2 FQNEAQ (reference sequence). V shed 7 bases and J 4 bases; nucleotides not matched to a gene: 17. The CDR3 has 17 amino acids. CDR3 nucleotide sequence: TGTGCCAGCATCCCCCGCGGCGGCGGGAGACGGGCAGATACGCAGTATTTT. Encoded protein: CASIPRGGGRRADTQYF. Full variable domain (rest looked up from reference TRBV7-9 and TRBJ2-3): DTGVSQNPRHKITKRGQNVTFRCDPISEHNRLYWYRQTLGQGPEFLTYFQNEAQLEKSRLLSDRFSAERPKGSFSTLEIQRTEQGDSAMYLCASIPRGGGRRADTQYFGPGTRLTVL.

The rearrangement uses TRBV5-1 and TRBJ1-6, with D possibly TRBD1 on 6 matching bases. Trimming pared 0 bases from V and 8 bases from J, leaving 9 bases between. Germline-derived CDR1 and CDR2 are SGHRS and YFSETQ. The length of the CDR3 is 14 residues. The CDR3 DNA is TGCGCCAGCAGCTTGGACAGGGAGCATTCACCCCTCCACTTT. This sequence encodes CASSLDREHSPLHF. Combining the CDR3 with reference TRBV5-1 and TRBJ1-6 gives the whole variable domain KAGVTQTPRYLIKTRGQQVTLSCSPISGHRSVSWYQQTPGQGLQFLFEYFSETQRNKGNFPGRFSGRQFSNSRSEMNVSTLELGDSALYLCASSLDREHSPLHFGNGTRLTVT.

The chain joins TRBV12-3 or TRBV12-4 to TRBJ2-7; D might be TRBD2 (6 bases). This CDR3 comprises 14 residues. Trimming took off 5 bases at V and 2 bases at J, with 13 bases between the two ends. The CDR3 sequence: CASSPGTQTYEQYF. CDR3 coding DNA: TGTGCCAGCAGTCCGGGGACTCAGACCTACGAGCAGTACTTC.

This rearrangement joins TRBV4-2 to TRBJ1-3, with 8 positions matching TRBD1. The CDR3 runs 15 residues. The V gene end was trimmed by 3 bases and the J gene end by 8 bases; junction bases not matched to a gene: 9. Per germline, CDR1 LGHNA and CDR2 YNFKEQ. CDR3 sequence reads: CASSHLPQTGDTIYF. For the CDR3, the DNA is TGTGCCAGCAGCCACCTACCTCAGACAGGGGACACCATATATTTT.